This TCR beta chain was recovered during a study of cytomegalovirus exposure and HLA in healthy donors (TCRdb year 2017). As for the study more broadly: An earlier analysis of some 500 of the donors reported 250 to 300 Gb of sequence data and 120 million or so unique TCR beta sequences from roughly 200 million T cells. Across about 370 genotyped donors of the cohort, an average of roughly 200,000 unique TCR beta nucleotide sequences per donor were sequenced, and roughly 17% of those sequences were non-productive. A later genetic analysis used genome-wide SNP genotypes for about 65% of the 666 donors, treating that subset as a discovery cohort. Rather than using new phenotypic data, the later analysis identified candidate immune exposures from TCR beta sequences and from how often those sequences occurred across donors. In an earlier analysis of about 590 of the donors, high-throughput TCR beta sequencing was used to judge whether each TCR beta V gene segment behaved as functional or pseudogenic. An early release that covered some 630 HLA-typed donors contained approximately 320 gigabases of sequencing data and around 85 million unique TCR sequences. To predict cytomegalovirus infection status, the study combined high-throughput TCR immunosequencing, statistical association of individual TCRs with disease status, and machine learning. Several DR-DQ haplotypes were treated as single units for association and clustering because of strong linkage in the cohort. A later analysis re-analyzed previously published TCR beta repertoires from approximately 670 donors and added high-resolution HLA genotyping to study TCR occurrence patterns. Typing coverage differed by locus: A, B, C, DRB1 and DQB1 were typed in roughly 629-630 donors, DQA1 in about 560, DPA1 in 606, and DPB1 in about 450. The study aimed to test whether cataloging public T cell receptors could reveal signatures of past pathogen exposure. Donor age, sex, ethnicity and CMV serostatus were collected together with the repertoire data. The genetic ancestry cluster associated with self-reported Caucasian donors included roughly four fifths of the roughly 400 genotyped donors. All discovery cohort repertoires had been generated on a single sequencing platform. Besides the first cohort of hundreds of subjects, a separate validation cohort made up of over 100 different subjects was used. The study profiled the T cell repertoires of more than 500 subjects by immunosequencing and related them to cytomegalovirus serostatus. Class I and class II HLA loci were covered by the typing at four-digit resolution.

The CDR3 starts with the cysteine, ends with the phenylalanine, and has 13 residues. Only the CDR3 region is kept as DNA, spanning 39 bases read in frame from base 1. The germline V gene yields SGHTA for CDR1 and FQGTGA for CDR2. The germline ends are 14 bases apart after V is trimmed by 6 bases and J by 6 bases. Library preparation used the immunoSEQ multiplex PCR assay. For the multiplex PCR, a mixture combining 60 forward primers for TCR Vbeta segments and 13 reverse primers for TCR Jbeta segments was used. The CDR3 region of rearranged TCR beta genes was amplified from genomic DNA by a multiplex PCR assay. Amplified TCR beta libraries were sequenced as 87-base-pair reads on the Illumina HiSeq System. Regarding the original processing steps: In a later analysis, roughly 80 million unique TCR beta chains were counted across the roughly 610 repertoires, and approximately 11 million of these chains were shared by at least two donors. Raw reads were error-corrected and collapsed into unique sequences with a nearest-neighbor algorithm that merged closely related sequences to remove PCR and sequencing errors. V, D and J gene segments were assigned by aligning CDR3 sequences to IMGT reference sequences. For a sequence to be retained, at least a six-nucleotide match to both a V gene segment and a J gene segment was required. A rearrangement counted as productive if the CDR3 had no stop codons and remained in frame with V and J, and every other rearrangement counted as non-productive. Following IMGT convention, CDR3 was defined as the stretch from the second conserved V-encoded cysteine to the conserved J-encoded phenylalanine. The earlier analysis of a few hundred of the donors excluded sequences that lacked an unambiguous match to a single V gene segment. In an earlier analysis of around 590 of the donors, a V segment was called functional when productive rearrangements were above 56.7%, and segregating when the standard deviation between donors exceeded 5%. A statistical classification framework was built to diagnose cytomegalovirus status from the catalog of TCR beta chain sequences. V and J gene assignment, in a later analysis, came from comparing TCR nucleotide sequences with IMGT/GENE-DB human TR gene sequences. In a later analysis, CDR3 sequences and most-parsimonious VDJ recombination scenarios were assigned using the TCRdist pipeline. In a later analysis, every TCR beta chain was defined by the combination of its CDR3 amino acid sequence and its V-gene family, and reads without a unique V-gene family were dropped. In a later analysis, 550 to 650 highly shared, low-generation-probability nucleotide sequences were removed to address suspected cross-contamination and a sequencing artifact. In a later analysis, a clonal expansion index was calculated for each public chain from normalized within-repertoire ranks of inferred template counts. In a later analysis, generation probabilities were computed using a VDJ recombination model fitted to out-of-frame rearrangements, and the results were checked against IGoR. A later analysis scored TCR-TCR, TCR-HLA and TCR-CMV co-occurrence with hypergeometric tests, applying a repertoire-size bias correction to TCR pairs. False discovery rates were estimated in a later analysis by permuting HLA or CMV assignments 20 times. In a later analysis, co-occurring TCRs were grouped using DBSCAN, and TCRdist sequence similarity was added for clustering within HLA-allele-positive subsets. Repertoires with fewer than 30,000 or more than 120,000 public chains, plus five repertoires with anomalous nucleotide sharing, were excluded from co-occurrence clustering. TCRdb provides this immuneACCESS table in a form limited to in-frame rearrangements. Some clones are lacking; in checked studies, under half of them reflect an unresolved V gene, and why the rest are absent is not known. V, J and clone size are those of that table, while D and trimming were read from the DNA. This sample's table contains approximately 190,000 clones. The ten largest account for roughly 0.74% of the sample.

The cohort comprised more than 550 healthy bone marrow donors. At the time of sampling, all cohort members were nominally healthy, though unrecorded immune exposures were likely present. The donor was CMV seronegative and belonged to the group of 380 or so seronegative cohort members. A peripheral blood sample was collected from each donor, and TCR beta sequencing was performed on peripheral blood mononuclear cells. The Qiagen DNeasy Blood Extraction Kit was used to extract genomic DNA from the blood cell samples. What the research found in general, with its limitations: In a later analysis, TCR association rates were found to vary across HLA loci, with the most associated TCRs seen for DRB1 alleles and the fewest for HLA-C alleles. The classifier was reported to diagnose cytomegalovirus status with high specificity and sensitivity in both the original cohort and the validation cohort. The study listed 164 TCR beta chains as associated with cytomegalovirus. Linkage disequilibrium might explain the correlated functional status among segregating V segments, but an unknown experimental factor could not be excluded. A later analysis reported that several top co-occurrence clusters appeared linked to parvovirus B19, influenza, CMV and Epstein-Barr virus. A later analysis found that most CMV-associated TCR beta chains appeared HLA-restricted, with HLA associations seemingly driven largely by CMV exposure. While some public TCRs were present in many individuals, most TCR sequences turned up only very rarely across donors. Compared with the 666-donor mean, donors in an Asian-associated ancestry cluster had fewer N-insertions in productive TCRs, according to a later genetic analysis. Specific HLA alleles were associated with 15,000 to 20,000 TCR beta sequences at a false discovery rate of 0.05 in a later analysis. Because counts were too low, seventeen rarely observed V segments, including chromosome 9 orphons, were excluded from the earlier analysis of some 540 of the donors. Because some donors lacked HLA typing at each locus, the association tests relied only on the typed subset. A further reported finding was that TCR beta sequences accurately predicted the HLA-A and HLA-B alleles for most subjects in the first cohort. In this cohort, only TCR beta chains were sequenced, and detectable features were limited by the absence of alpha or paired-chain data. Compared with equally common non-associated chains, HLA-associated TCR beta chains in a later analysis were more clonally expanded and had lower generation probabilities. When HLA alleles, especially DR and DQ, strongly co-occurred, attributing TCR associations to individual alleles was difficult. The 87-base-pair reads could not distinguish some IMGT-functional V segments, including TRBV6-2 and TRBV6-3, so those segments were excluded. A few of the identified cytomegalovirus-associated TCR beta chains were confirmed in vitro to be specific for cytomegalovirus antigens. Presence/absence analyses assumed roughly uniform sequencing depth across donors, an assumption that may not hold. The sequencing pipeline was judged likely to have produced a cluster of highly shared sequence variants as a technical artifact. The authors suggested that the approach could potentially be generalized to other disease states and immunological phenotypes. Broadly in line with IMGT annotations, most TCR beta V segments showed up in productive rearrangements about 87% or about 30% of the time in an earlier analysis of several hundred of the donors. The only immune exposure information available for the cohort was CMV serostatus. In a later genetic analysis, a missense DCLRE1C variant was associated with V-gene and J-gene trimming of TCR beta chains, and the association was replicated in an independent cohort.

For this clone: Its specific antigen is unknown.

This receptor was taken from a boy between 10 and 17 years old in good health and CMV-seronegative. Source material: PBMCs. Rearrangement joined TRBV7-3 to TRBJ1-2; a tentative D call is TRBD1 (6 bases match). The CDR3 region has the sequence CASSPDRLDGYTF. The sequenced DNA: TGTGCCAGCAGTCCCGACAGGCTGGATGGCTACACCTTC.